This TCR beta chain was sequenced for a study of cytomegalovirus exposure and HLA in healthy donors. The study's findings and limits: The study found most TCR sequences rare, yet found some public TCRs in many donors.

PCR was performed using 60 Vbeta and 13 Jbeta primers. The method was immunoSEQ multiplex PCR; TCRdb's version includes in-frame clones alone and lacks a portion of them. The repertoire holds under 200,000 clones, with approximately 62% as singletons. Comment on this clone: Its antigen is not identified.

V lost 2 bases, J lost 7 bases, and 20 bases lay in between. The CDR3 is 16 amino acids. Germline V gives CDR1 ENHRY, CDR2 SYGVKD. The sample consisted of PBMCs. The rearrangement uses TRBV10-3 and TRBJ1-1; D is possibly TRBD1 (5 bases). The clonotype originates from a man aged 45-65 years in good health and CMV-seronegative. The CDR3 reads CAISEPGTGYSGEAFF. CDR3 nucleotides: TGTGCCATCAGTGAGCCCGGGACTGGTTATAGTGGTGAAGCTTTCTTT.